The source of this T cell receptor beta chain is a study of T cells after yellow fever vaccination. Overall study findings and caveats: There was a small share of clonotypes that showed up in both the CD4 and CD8 compartments. A large majority of primary-vaccination clones showed up again after the booster (96% CD4, about 90% CD8).

With V trimmed by 3 bases and J by 6 bases, 7 bases remained unmatched. The CDR3 loop spans 15 amino acids. Germline CDR1 and CDR2: SGHTA and FQGTGA. The TCR cDNA carried a universal primer site and UMIs from 5'RACE template switching. TCRdb re-analysed the 5' RACE reads in MiXCR, keeping a single row per CDR3 protein. The sample shows 95,000 to 150,000 distinct CDR3 sequences, approximately 14% of them seen only once. Of note for this clonotype: Its antigen remains unidentified.

The chain combines TRBV7-3 with TRBJ2-1, with TRBD1 matching 8 bases. This receptor was taken from a man in his late teens or twenties who received the YFV17D yellow fever vaccine. The source was CD8+ T cells sorted from PBMCs, collected 5 days after the yellow fever booster vaccination. For the CDR3, the DNA is TGTGCCAGCAGCTTGGCCAGGGGGCTTGTCAATGAGCAGTTCTTC. Translating it yields CASSLARGLVNEQFF.